This TCR beta chain was retrieved from a study of T cell responses to AZD1222 COVID-19 vaccine. Study-wide background: Timing groups of about 4 and about 12 weeks for second doses were pooled. General study results and limits: At baseline, seropositivity was found in only a handful of AZD1222 recipients.

Data came from immunoSEQ multiplex PCR; TCRdb stores just in-frame clones and leaves some out. The sample lists about 100,000 clones; more than 85% were seen once. CDR1 is SGHRS and CDR2 is YFSETQ in the germline V gene. The CDR3 is 16 residues long. Trimming at V came to 4 bases and at J to 0 bases, leaving 8 bases not matched to a gene. This clone was seen a few times. Its target is not known. The chain carries TRBV5-1 and TRBJ2-3, with 7 positions matching TRBD1. The sample here was peripheral blood, taken on day 0 of AZD1222 vaccination. The receptor comes from an adult in good health. This CDR3 is CASSLGTDASTDTQYF. The CDR3 DNA follows: TGCGCCAGCAGCCTCGGGACAGACGCTAGCACAGATACGCAGTATTTT.